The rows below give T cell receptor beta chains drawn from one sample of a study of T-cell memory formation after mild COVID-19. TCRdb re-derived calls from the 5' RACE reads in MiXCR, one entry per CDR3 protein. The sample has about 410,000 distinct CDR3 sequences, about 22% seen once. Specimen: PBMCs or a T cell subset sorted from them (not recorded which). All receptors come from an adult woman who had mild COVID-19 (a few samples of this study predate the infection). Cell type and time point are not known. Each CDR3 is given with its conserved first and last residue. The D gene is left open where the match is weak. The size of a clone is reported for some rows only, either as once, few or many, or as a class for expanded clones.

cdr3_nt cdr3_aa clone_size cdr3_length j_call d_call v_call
TGCGCCAGCAGCTTCCTGGGACAGGGTAGCACAGATACGCAGTATTTT CASSFLGQGSTDTQYF . 16 TRBJ2-3 TRBD1 TRBV5-1
TGTGCCAGCAGCCGGAACTTCCGGGACGGAGGAAGCACCGGGGAGCTGTTTTTT CASSRNFRDGGSTGELFF many 18 TRBJ2-2 . TRBV7-9
TGTGCCATCAGGCAACAGGGCTACGAGCAGTACTTC CAIRQQGYEQYF few 12 TRBJ2-7 . TRBV10-3
TGTGCCTGGGACGGACAGGGCGGGAATGAGCAGTTCTTC CAWDGQGGNEQFF few 13 TRBJ2-1 TRBD1 TRBV30
TGTGCCAGCAGCCGTATTAGCACAGATACGCAGTATTTT CASSRISTDTQYF few 13 TRBJ2-3 . TRBV6-6
TGCGCCAGCAGCTCGCAGGGTGCTACGGGCATGAACACTGAAGCTTTCTTT CASSSQGATGMNTEAFF few 17 TRBJ1-1 . TRBV5-1
TGTGCCAGCACCCCGGGGTACCTGAAAGACAATGAGCAGTTCTTC CASTPGYLKDNEQFF many 15 TRBJ2-1 . TRBV3-1
TGTGCCAGTAGTTCGGGACTAGCGGGAGTCCTCCGGGGCACAGATACGCAGTATTTT CASSSGLAGVLRGTDTQYF . 19 TRBJ2-3 TRBD2 TRBV19
TGTGCCAGCAGGCCCCTCGAGCGGGACACAGATACGCAGTATTTT CASRPLERDTDTQYF . 15 TRBJ2-3 TRBD2 TRBV7-8
TGTGCCACCATGGGAAGGGGAGAGACCCAGTACTTC CATMGRGETQYF . 12 TRBJ2-5 . TRBV4-2
TGTGCCAGCTCTCTTACGCTTCAGGGCAACGAGCAGTACTTC CASSLTLQGNEQYF . 14 TRBJ2-7 . TRBV18
TGTGCCACCAGTGAATCGACGGGAGGGCCAAGGGGATACGAGCAGTACTTC CATSESTGGPRGYEQYF . 17 TRBJ2-7 TRBD2 TRBV24-1
TGCGCCAGCAGCCCGGTAGGAGGGGCGCGGACAGATACGCAGTATTTT CASSPVGGARTDTQYF . 16 TRBJ2-3 . TRBV5-1
TGTGCCAGCAAAGAGTCTAGCGGGGGTGAGACCCAGTACTTC CASKESSGGETQYF few 14 TRBJ2-5 TRBD2 TRBV7-9
TGTGCCAGCAGCACCCGACGGAACACTGAAGCTTTCTTT CASSTRRNTEAFF . 13 TRBJ1-1 . TRBV7-2
TGCGCCAGCAGCTTGGCCCTCGTCAAAGAGACCCAGTACTTC CASSLALVKETQYF . 14 TRBJ2-5 . TRBV5-1
TGTGCCAGCAGCGTTCGTAGCGGGAGCTCCTACAATGAGCAGTTCTTC CASSVRSGSSYNEQFF many 16 TRBJ2-1 TRBD2 TRBV9
TGTGCCAGCAGCCAAGCGGGAGGCAATGAGCAGTTCTTC CASSQAGGNEQFF many 13 TRBJ2-1 TRBD2 TRBV14